This T cell receptor beta chain was captured by sequencing in a study of blood T cell repertoires in COVID-19. As for the study in general: Sites in the United States, Italy and Spain provided acute and convalescent COVID-19 samples. In each case, the material was cDNA or gDNA derived from T cells, B-cell-depleted T cells, or PBMCs.

This clone came up once. Authors' processing steps: The authors estimated nucleated cell counts from reference gene primer amplification. The assay was immunoSEQ multiplex PCR, and TCRdb's table has in-frame clones only and misses some. That table furnishes V, J and clone size, whereas the DNA furnished D and trimming. Here the sample spans hundreds of thousands of clones, 89% being singletons. CDR3 length equals 17 residues. V shed 4 bases, J shed 4 bases, and the junction held 7 bases outside the gene matches. Germline CDR1 SGHRS, CDR2 YFSETQ. The sequenced sample was peripheral blood. This TCR came from a man aged 35 to 55 with acute or convalescent COVID-19. J is TRBJ2-1 and V is TRBV5-1, with 14 bases matching TRBD2. The CDR3 region is CASSPRTSGGFYNEQFF. The CDR3 nucleotides are TGCGCCAGCAGCCCCCGGACTAGCGGGGGGTTTTACAATGAGCAGTTCTTC.